This entry is about one T cell receptor (beta chain). No antigen is known for it. This sample was included in a study of Tregs in tolerant kidney transplant recipients. Study-level findings and limits: Findings come from small patient numbers and require larger validation.

Sequencing was performed with immunoSEQ multiplex PCR; in TCRdb, only in-frame clones are kept and a portion is missing. The data contain 60,000 to 95,000 clones, about 98% of them singletons. The V gene's germline CDR1 is MNHEY and CDR2 SVGAGI. The ends were cut back, 6 bases at V and 3 bases at J, with 12 bases in the middle. CDR3 length equals 13 residues. The input for sequencing was CD4+ T cells from blood, taken before the transplant. The chain employs TRBV6-5 and TRBJ2-7, with D perhaps TRBD2 (5 bases). The receptor was derived from a human donor who received a combined kidney and bone marrow transplant. The CDR3 DNA is TGTGCCAGCAGCCCGGGAACTTTCTACGAGCAGTACTTC. Translated, it gives CASSPGTFYEQYF.